The 21 T cell receptor beta chains given below trace back to one sample, sequenced in a study of T cells in Graves' hyperthyroidism and ophthalmopathy. TCR beta CDR3 regions were amplified from RNA transcripts. RT-PCR in the first round (using the HTBI primer set) targeted the TCR CDR3. In TCRdb, the multiplex PCR reads were re-called with MiXCR into one record per CDR3 protein. The sample consists of about 300,000 distinct CDR3 sequences, roughly 20% of them appearing once. The material sequenced was blood. These receptors all come from a man aged 50 or older with Graves' ophthalmopathy.

This clonotype has more than one count but fewer than ten. The rearrangement uses TRBV30 and TRBJ2-3; no clear D gene. V lost 2 bases to trimming and J lost 0 bases, with 9 bases between them. There are 14 residues in the CDR3. Germline CDR1 and CDR2: GTSNPN and SVGIG (reference sequence). This chain's CDR3 is CAWSRKSSTDTQYF. DNA for the CDR3: TGTGCCTGGAGTCGGAAATCTAGCACAGATACGCAGTATTTT. The full variable domain, its missing parts supplied by reference TRBV30 and TRBJ2-3, is SQTIHQWPATLVQPVGSPLSLECTVEGTSNPNLYWYRQAAGRGLQLLFYSVGIGQISSEVPQNLSASRPQDRQFILSSKKLLLSDSGFYLCAWSRKSSTDTQYFGPGTRLTVL.

The chain is built from TRBV5-4 and TRBJ2-1, with 14 bases matching TRBD2. V lost 0 bases to trimming and J lost 6 bases; unmatched junction nucleotides: 2. The CDR3 extends over 16 amino acids. The germline CDR1 and CDR2 sequences are SGHNT and YYREEE (reference sequence). The chain's CDR3 is CASSLAGTSGSNEQFF. DNA of the CDR3: TGTGCCAGCAGCTTGGCCGGGACTAGCGGGAGCAATGAGCAGTTCTTC.

CDR3: CASSERRGSNQPQHF. CDR3 sequence (DNA): TGTGCCAGCTCAGAACGGAGGGGAAGCAATCAGCCCCAGCATTTT. The V and J genes are TRBV19 and TRBJ1-5; the D gene is possibly TRBD1 (5 bases). Germline V CDR1 and CDR2: LNHDA, SQIVND (reference sequence). The CDR3 has 15 amino acids. V lost 9 bases and J lost 1, with 16 bases in between.

This chain connects TRBV7-3 to TRBJ2-6; D is perhaps TRBD1 (6 bases). V gave up 5 bases and J gave up 1 base, with 9 bases separating them. The germline gives CDR1 SGHTA, CDR2 FQGTGA. The CDR3 has 15 amino acids. The CDR3 sequence is CASSTDRSGANVLTF. Here the CDR3 DNA reads TGTGCCAGCAGCACCGACAGGTCTGGGGCCAACGTCCTGACTTTC. The variable domain in full, with the rest retrieved from reference TRBV7-3 and TRBJ2-6, is GAGVSQTPSNKVTEKGKYVELRCDPISGHTALYWYRQSLGQGPEFLIYFQGTGAADDSGLPNDRFFAVRPEGSVSTLKIQRTERGDSAVYLCASSTDRSGANVLTFGAGSRLTVL.

This clonotype was detected a few times. CDR3: CASSNLQGGQYF. CDR3 bases: TGTGCCAGCAGCAATCTCCAGGGGGGCCAGTACTTC. The gene calls are TRBV12-3 or TRBV12-4 and TRBJ2-5; the D gene is possibly TRBD1 (7 bases). Trimming took off 6 bases at V and 10 bases at J, with 15 bases between the two ends. The CDR3 consists of 12 residues.

This clonotype has only a few counts. The V call is TRBV28, the J call TRBJ1-1, with D tentatively TRBD1 (6 bases). CDR1 is MDHEN and CDR2 is SYDVKM in the germline V gene. With 4 bases removed from V and 6 bases from J, the gap between germline ends came to 15 bases. CDR3 length equals 14 residues. The CDR3 is CASSSPTGASEAFF. In DNA form, the CDR3 reads TGTGCCAGCAGTTCACCGACAGGAGCCTCTGAAGCTTTCTTT.

This clonotype was seen ten or more times. This chain uses TRBV30 with TRBJ1-1, with TRBD1 matching over 9 bases. After removal of 5 bases from V and 5 bases from J, the junction contained 9 bases not matched to a gene. CDR3 size: 14 residues. Germline values: CDR1 GTSNPN, CDR2 SVGIG (reference sequence). The CDR3 coding sequence is TGTGCCTGGGGGCGGGGACAGGGTGAGACTGAAGCTTTCTTT. Residues: CAWGRGQGETEAFF.

Many counts were recorded for this clonotype. The chain uses TRBV5-1 and TRBJ2-5, with 13 bases identical to TRBD2. The CDR3 contains 16 residues. CDR1 and CDR2 from the germline V gene are SGHRS and YFSETQ. V lost 4 bases and J lost 0; bases outside the gene matches: 3. CDR3 coding DNA: TGCGCCAGCAGCGTCGGGACTAGCGGGAACCAAGAGACCCAGTACTTC. Protein: CASSVGTSGNQETQYF.

This clonotype was observed many times. This rearrangement joins TRBV28 to TRBJ2-1, with 13 bases matching TRBD2. V was clipped by 2 bases and J by 0 bases; unmatched bases: 4. Germline CDR1 reads MDHEN; CDR2 reads SYDVKM. This CDR3 region has 18 residues. CDR3 loop: CASSLVLAGGHSYNEQFF. CDR3 DNA sequence: TGTGCCAGCAGTTTAGTACTAGCGGGAGGGCACTCCTACAATGAGCAGTTCTTC. Supplemented by reference TRBV28 and TRBJ2-1, the full variable domain reads DVKVTQSSRYLVKRTGEKVFLECVQDMDHENMFWYRQDPGLGLRLIYFSYDVKMKEKGDIPEGYSVSREKKERFSLILESASTNQTSMYLCASSLVLAGGHSYNEQFFGPGTRLTVL.

V usage is TRBV29-1 and J usage is TRBJ2-1; D ambiguous. Trimming stripped 1 base from V and 0 bases from J, with 10 bases between. From germline, CDR1 is SQVTM and CDR2 ANQGSEA. CDR3 length equals 15 residues. The CDR3 region has the DNA TGCAGCGTTGAAGGGACGGCGAGCTCCTACAATGAGCAGTTCTTC. Its protein product is CSVEGTASSYNEQFF.

With respect to this clonotype: The junction shows a germline mismatch at one end, possibly a read error. The chain joins TRBV20-1 to TRBJ2-7, with a tentative D call TRBD1 (6 bases). The V gene's germline CDR1 is DFQATT and CDR2 SNEGSKA (reference sequence). The CDR3 covers 11 residues. The CDR3 DNA sequence: TGCTGTGCTAGAGCACAGGGTGGGCAGTACTTC. As protein: CCARAQGGQYF.

This clonotype was counted at least ten times. V usage is TRBV7-8 and J usage is TRBJ2-1; D is unclear. Looked up from germline, CDR1 is SGHVS and CDR2 is FQNEAQ. The CDR3 contains 15 residues. Trimming took 1 base from V and 5 from J, leaving 12 bases between them. In DNA, the CDR3 is TGTGCCAGCAGCTTAGTTGGCGGAGCAAACAATGAGCAGTTCTTC. As protein: CASSLVGGANNEQFF.

This clonotype was counted ten times or more. This chain links TRBV5-1 with TRBJ1-2; TRBD1 aligns across 8 bases. The CDR3 extends over 14 amino acids. Unmatched junction bases numbered 6, after V lost 4 bases and J lost 4 bases. Germline V gene data show CDR1 as SGHRS and CDR2 as YFSETQ. CDR3 in amino acids: CASSPTGTGYGYTF. The CDR3 nucleotides are TGCGCCAGCAGCCCGACCGGGACAGGCTATGGCTACACCTTC.

The gene calls are TRBV6-1 and TRBJ1-1, with TRBD1 identical over 9 bases. The V gene end was trimmed by 5 bases and the J gene end by 11 bases; junction bases not matched to a gene: 18. CDR1 and CDR2 (germline): MNHNS, SASEGT. The CDR3 covers 16 residues. The CDR3 spells CASSLGPTGQGDSAFF. The CDR3 DNA reads TGTGCCAGCAGTCTAGGCCCCACGGGACAGGGAGATTCGGCTTTCTTT.

This clonotype has at least ten counts. The V gene is TRBV14, the J gene TRBJ2-7, with D perhaps given as TRBD1 or TRBD2 (5 bases each). Trimming took 4 bases from V and 3 from J, leaving 19 bases between them. Per germline, CDR1 SGHDN and CDR2 FVKESK. This CDR3 is built from 16 residues. The CDR3 nucleotides are TGTGCCAGCAGCCGAGGACGTGGGGCTAGCAGCTACGAGCAGTACTTC. This translates into CASSRGRGASSYEQYF.

This clonotype came up a few times. The gene calls are TRBV28 and TRBJ1-2; no definite D call. The ends were cut back, 2 bases at V and 13 bases at J, with 14 bases in the middle. In germline, CDR1 is MDHEN, CDR2 SYDVKM. The CDR3 is 12 residues long. CDR3 sequence: CASSLRRPERTF. CDR3 in DNA: TGTGCCAGCAGTTTAAGGCGCCCTGAGCGCACCTTC.

This clonotype was found many times. V and J are TRBV2 and TRBJ2-1; 9 bases fit TRBD2. The CDR3 is made up of 16 amino acids. The germline gives CDR1 SNHLY, CDR2 FYNNEI. The V segment lost 5 bases and the J segment 10 bases; nucleotides outside the gene matches: 15. The CDR3 here is CASSQMTSGRGSEQFF. The CDR3 region has the DNA TGTGCCAGCAGTCAGATGACTAGCGGAAGGGGTTCGGAGCAGTTCTTC.

This clonotype was observed many times. This chain uses TRBV12-5 with TRBJ2-5; TRBD2 is a possible D gene (5 bases). CDR3 length: 13 residues. The ends were cut back, 5 bases at V and 5 bases at J, with 12 bases in the middle. CDR1 is LGHNT, CDR2 FRNRAP, per germline. CDR3 in amino acids: CASGIDRGETQYF. In DNA, the CDR3 is TGTGCTAGTGGTATAGACCGAGGGGAGACCCAGTACTTC.

V usage is TRBV2 and J usage is TRBJ2-1; tentative D call: TRBD1 (6 bases). The V and J ends lost 10 bases and 6 bases respectively, with 22 bases between them. This CDR3 comprises 15 residues. Germline V gene sequence: CDR1 SNHLY, CDR2 FYNNEI. The DNA of the CDR3 is TGTGCCATTCGTGAAGGGGGTAGCAGCGCCAATGAGCAGTTCTTC. Translation: CAIREGGSSANEQFF.

This clonotype came up many times. The rearrangement uses TRBV3-1 and TRBJ1-4, with a weak D call TRBD1 (6 bases). CDR3 length: 16 amino acids. The V gene's germline CDR1 is LGHDT and CDR2 YNNKEL (reference sequence). V was trimmed by 1 base and J by 8 bases, leaving 17 bases between them. The DNA of the CDR3 is TGTGCCAGCAGCCAAGCTCGCGGGACAAGAAGGGAAAAACTGTTTTTT. Residues: CASSQARGTRREKLFF.

The table lists this clonotype with many counts. The rearrangement links TRBV7-2 to TRBJ2-7, with D possibly called TRBD1 or TRBD2 (5 bases each). Germline V gene sequence: CDR1 SGHTA, CDR2 FQGNSA. This CDR3 is built from 15 residues. V was shortened by 1 base and J by 1 base, with 11 bases between the two germline ends. CDR3 loop: CASSLVGDGSYEQYF. The CDR3 nucleotides are TGTGCCAGCAGCTTAGTAGGGGACGGGTCCTACGAGCAGTACTTC.